Shown below are 7 T cell receptor beta chains from a single sample sequenced in a study of OX40 agonist ivuxolimab in advanced cancers. Receptor libraries were prepared by the immunoSEQ multiplex PCR assay. TCRdb obtained this table from immuneACCESS and retained in-frame rearrangements with V and J assigned. These tables miss some clones; where compared with another copy, unresolved V genes account for less than half of the shortfall, and the remainder is unexplained. The sample table lists some 22,000 clones, around two thirds of them with a count of one. The leading ten clones occupy approximately 18% of the sample. Here the sequenced sample was CD4+ or CD8+ T cells sorted from blood, taken in a trial of the OX40 agonist ivuxolimab. These receptors came from an adult with an advanced solid tumor such as melanoma, head and neck, liver or kidney cancer.

The genes are TRBV30 and TRBJ2-7, with 7 bases lining up with TRBD1. The germline V gene has CDR1 GTSNPN and CDR2 SVGIG (reference sequence). The CDR3 loop spans 14 amino acids. With 2 bases clipped from V and 1 base from J, the junction kept 5 bases outside the gene matches. The chain's CDR3 is CAWSLKGASYEQYF. The CDR3 DNA reads as TGTGCCTGGAGTTTAAAGGGGGCGTCCTACGAGCAGTACTTC.

V gene TRBV9 combines with J gene TRBJ2-5; TRBD2 aligns across 10 bases. Germline-derived CDR1 and CDR2 are SGDLS and YYNGEE. V trimming: 2 bases; J trimming: 5 bases; junction bases outside the gene matches: 12. The CDR3 covers 17 residues. This CDR3 reads CASSVRDRAGGRETQYF. The DNA for the CDR3 is TGTGCCAGCAGCGTCAGAGATCGAGCGGGGGGGCGGGAGACCCAGTACTTC. Combining the CDR3 with reference TRBV9 and TRBJ2-5 gives the whole variable domain DSGVTQTPKHLITATGQRVTLRCSPRSGDLSVYWYQQSLDQGLQFLIQYYNGEERAKGNILERFSAQQFPDLHSELNLSSLELGDSALYFCASSVRDRAGGRETQYFGPGTRLLVL.

V is TRBV2 and J is TRBJ2-7; TRBD1 aligns across 12 bases. The CDR3 has 14 residues. CDR1 and CDR2 (germline): SNHLY, FYNNEI. V gave up 6 bases and J gave up 7 bases; unmatched junction bases: 7. CDR3 nucleotide sequence: TGTGCCAGCAGCCACCGGGACAGGGGGCTTGAGCAGTACTTC. This sequence encodes CASSHRDRGLEQYF.

This chain connects TRBV6-1 to TRBJ2-7; D remains unclear. Trimming took off 2 bases at V and 7 bases at J, with 6 bases between the two ends. There are 11 residues in the CDR3. Germline-derived CDR1 and CDR2 are MNHNS and SASEGT. As DNA, the CDR3 is TGTGCCAGCAGTGAACTGGTAGAGCAGTACTTC. Translating it yields CASSELVEQYF.

The CDR3 here is CASSLTSAGTEAFF. As DNA, the CDR3 is TGTGCCAGCAGTTTAACGAGCGCGGGCACTGAAGCTTTCTTT. The chain joins TRBV28 to TRBJ1-1; D not resolved. Germline V gene data show CDR1 as MDHEN and CDR2 as SYDVKM. The CDR3 has 14 amino acids. Trimming cost V 2 bases and J 4 bases, with 11 bases left between them.

This chain links TRBV5-8 with TRBJ2-7; D is uncertain. CDR1 is SGHTS and CDR2 is YDEGEE in the germline V gene. The CDR3 covers 11 residues. V lost 4 bases and J 7 bases, leaving 9 bases between the germline ends. For the CDR3, the DNA is TGTGCCAGCAGCCCCTTGGGGGAGCAGTACTTC. Translating it yields CASSPLGEQYF.

V is TRBV28 and J is TRBJ2-3; D is undetermined. V lost 5 bases and J 3 bases, leaving 12 bases between the germline ends. Germline V gives CDR1 MDHEN, CDR2 SYDVKM. This CDR3 is built from 14 residues. The CDR3 loop is CASSPGRYTDTQYF. CDR3 sequence (DNA): TGTGCCAGCAGTCCCGGACGATATACAGATACGCAGTATTTT.